What follows are 21 T cell receptor beta chains derived from one specimen sequenced in a study of CD8+CD57+ T cells in acquired aplastic anemia (dated by TCRdb to the late 2010s). Sequencing was carried out with an Illumina HiSeq 2000. Genomic DNA was used as template for profiling of TCR beta VDJ combinations and CDR3 sequences. Using fastp at Q25 and MiXCR, TCRdb reprocessed the public reads and kept productive beta chains. Records with the same CDR3 protein are collapsed into one entry carrying the most frequent genes and DNA. The sample table holds more than 200,000 distinct CDR3 sequences, of which about half were seen once. The top ten clonotypes cover less than 20% of the sample. Expansion of CD8+CD57+ cells had been shown by flow cytometry in the patients chosen for sequencing. The sequenced material came from sorted CD4+, CD8+, or CD8+CD57+ T cells (not recorded which) from PBMCs. The receptors were gathered from a human donor with aplastic anemia.

The chain employs TRBV4-1 and TRBJ1-1, with 8 bases aligning to TRBD1. This CDR3 region has 16 residues. Losses at the gene ends were 4 bases for V and 1 base for J; bases not matched to a gene: 8. Looked up from germline, CDR1 is MGHRA and CDR2 is YSYEKL. The CDR3 loop reads CASSRVWTGRNTEAFF. The CDR3, as DNA: TGCGCCAGCAGCCGTGTCTGGACAGGGCGGAACACTGAAGCTTTCTTT.

This clonotype has a handful of counts. This chain links TRBV20-1 with TRBJ2-5, with D tentatively TRBD1 (5 bases). There are 13 residues in the CDR3. Trimming shortened V by 2 bases and J by 1 base, and 8 bases separated the two germline ends. Per the germline V gene, CDR1 is DFQATT and CDR2 is SNEGSKA (reference sequence). CDR3 region: CSARLDTQETQYF. In nucleotides, the CDR3 is TGCAGTGCTAGATTGGACACCCAAGAGACCCAGTACTTC.

This clonotype was picked up many times. The V call is TRBV6-1, the J call TRBJ2-7; D gene unclear. The germline gives CDR1 MNHNS, CDR2 SASEGT. With 0 bases removed from V and 1 base from J, the gap between germline ends came to 7 bases. The CDR3 loop spans 14 amino acids. The CDR3 nucleotides are TGTGCCAGCAGTGAAGCGTCGTGGTCCTACGAGCAGTACTTC. It codes for CASSEASWSYEQYF.

This chain connects TRBV11-3 to TRBJ2-5, with 7 bases identical to TRBD2. From germline, CDR1 is SGHNT and CDR2 YENEEA. Trimming took 4 bases from V and 4 from J; bases not matched to a gene: 6. The CDR3 loop spans 14 amino acids. The CDR3 here is CASSSTSWGETQYF. The DNA of the CDR3 is TGTGCCAGCAGCTCGACTAGCTGGGGAGAGACCCAGTACTTC.

In regard to this clonotype: One end of the junction fails to match germline, which may point to a read error. J is TRBJ1-4 and V is TRBV6-1, with D hard to call. The CDR3 totals 14 residues. Germline V CDR1 and CDR2: MNHNS, SASEGT. The chain's CDR3 is CVSSQDSDQEKLFF. Written as DNA, the CDR3 is TGTGTCAGCAGCCAAGATTCAGACCAGGAAAAACTGTTTTTT.

The CDR3 region has the DNA TGTGCCAGCAGCTTAGTTGGGACTAGCGGTACTGATACGCAGTATTTT. It translates to CASSLVGTSGTDTQYF. This sequence joins TRBV7-2 and TRBJ2-3; 11 positions match TRBD2. J lost 6 bases, V lost 1 base, and 6 bases had no gene match. Germline V gene sequence: CDR1 SGHTA, CDR2 FQGNSA. This CDR3 comprises 16 residues.

At least ten counts were recorded for this clonotype. The chain combines TRBV2 with TRBJ2-1; 8 bases fit TRBD2. The CDR3 is 16 residues long. The junction had 11 bases not matched to a gene; V was cut back by 3 bases and J by 7 bases. Germline assignment: CDR1 SNHLY and CDR2 FYNNEI. The CDR3 DNA sequence: TGTGCCAGCAGTGAGGAGAGACTAGCGTCCCGAAATGAGCAGTTCTTC. Translated, it gives CASSEERLASRNEQFF.

This clonotype was seen at least ten times. The V gene is TRBV20-1, the J gene TRBJ2-3; D is possibly TRBD2 (5 bases). The CDR3 has 15 residues. The V gene's germline CDR1 is DFQATT and CDR2 SNEGSKA (reference sequence). The V end was cut by 3 bases, the J end by 0 bases, with 13 bases between. The CDR3 here is CSARERRPSTDTQYF. The CDR3 DNA reads as TGCAGTGCTAGGGAGCGGCGGCCTAGCACAGATACGCAGTATTTT.

This clonotype was seen many times. This chain connects TRBV2 to TRBJ1-4; D gene ambiguous. Trimming took off 6 bases at V and 8 bases at J, with 10 bases between the two ends. There are 12 residues in the CDR3. Germline CDR1 is SNHLY and CDR2 is FYNNEI. The CDR3, as DNA: TGTGCCAGCAGCTTCGACACCGAAAAACTGTTTTTT. Translating gives CASSFDTEKLFF. Supplemented by reference TRBV2 and TRBJ1-4, the full variable domain reads EPEVTQTPSHQVTQMGQEVILRCVPISNHLYFYWYRQILGQKVEFLVSFYNNEISEKSEIFDDQFSVERPDGSNFTLKIRSTKLEDSAMYFCASSFDTEKLFFGSGTQLSVL.

In regard to this clonotype: A read error may be the cause here, since a much bigger clone is one base away. The CDR3 does not end in the conserved phenylalanine or tryptophan, so this is likely a read error. V and J are TRBV2 and TRBJ1-1, with 7 bases fitting TRBD1. This CDR3 is 15 amino acids long. CDR1 and CDR2 from the germline V gene are SNHLY and FYNNEI. Unmatched junction bases numbered 8, after V lost 5 bases and J lost 2 bases. The CDR3 nucleotides are TGTGCCAGCAGTTACCCGGGACAGAGAAACACTGAAGCTTTCTCT. This encodes CASSYPGQRNTEAFS.

This chain uses TRBV24-1 with TRBJ2-1; 9 bases are a match to TRBD2. Germline loops: CDR1 KGHDR, CDR2 SFDVKD. The CDR3 has 17 amino acids. The junction had 10 bases not matched to a gene; V was cut back by 4 bases and J by 4 bases. The CDR3 bases are TGTGCCACCAGTGACCACCCTAGCGGGACTAATTACAATGAGCAGTTCTTC. Its translation is CATSDHPSGTNYNEQFF.

This clonotype was counted between two and nine times. An end of the junction does not agree with germline; a read error may underlie this. CDR3 protein: CATSETGPAEAQHF. CDR3 DNA: TGTGCCACCAGTGAGACAGGGCCGGCAGAGGCCCAGCACTTC. The chain links TRBV24-1 to TRBJ2-5; 7 nucleotides align to TRBD1. CDR3 size: 14 residues. Germline assignment: CDR1 KGHDR and CDR2 SFDVKD.

The chain is built from TRBV29-1 and TRBJ2-5; 11 nucleotides agree with TRBD2. The CDR3 consists of 13 residues. The germline CDR1 and CDR2 sequences are SQVTM and ANQGSEA. The trim removed 7 bases at V and 5 bases at J, leaving 6 bases unmatched. The CDR3 is CSGDLAGGETQYF. CDR3 sequence (DNA): TGCAGCGGAGATTTAGCGGGGGGGGAGACCCAGTACTTC.

Ten or more counts support this clonotype. The chain links TRBV4-1 to TRBJ2-1; the match to TRBD2 covers 9 bases. V was pared by 1 base and J by 7 bases, with 5 bases of the junction left unmatched. The CDR3 extends over 15 amino acids. The V gene's germline CDR1 is MGHRA and CDR2 YSYEKL. The CDR3 nucleotides are TGCGCCAGCAGCCAAGGCGGACTAGCGAGGAATGAGCAGTTCTTC. Translation gives CASSQGGLARNEQFF.

The chain employs TRBV6-6 and TRBJ2-7; the D is unclear. The V gene lost 4 bases and the J gene lost 2 bases, with 6 bases spanning the gap. This CDR3 has 12 amino acids. Per the germline V gene, CDR1 is MNHNY and CDR2 is SVGAGI (reference sequence). The CDR3 loop reads CASSFTPYEQYV. Written as DNA, the CDR3 is TGTGCCAGCAGTTTTACCCCCTACGAGCAGTACGTC.

This chain uses TRBV11-2 with TRBJ1-1; D uncertain. CDR1 SGHAT and CDR2 FQNNGV come from the germline V gene. CDR3 length equals 15 residues. V was shortened by 1 base and J by 3 bases, with 12 bases between the two germline ends. Here the CDR3 reads CASSLVDGWDTEAFF. CDR3 sequence (DNA): TGTGCCAGCAGCTTAGTAGACGGGTGGGACACTGAAGCTTTCTTT.

In this sample, this clonotype turned up many times. The rearrangement links TRBV24-1 to TRBJ2-1, with TRBD1 matching over 7 bases. The CDR3 loop spans 15 amino acids. V gave up 3 bases and J gave up 5 bases; unmatched junction bases: 6. Germline values: CDR1 KGHDR, CDR2 SFDVKD. The CDR3 bases are TGTGCCACCAGTGATCCGACAGGGCCCCACAATGAGCAGTTCTTC. Translating gives CATSDPTGPHNEQFF.

The chain joins TRBV2 to TRBJ2-5; 7 positions agree with TRBD1. CDR1 SNHLY and CDR2 FYNNEI come from the germline V gene. The length of the CDR3 is 16 residues. V dropped 6 bases and J dropped 9; count of bases not matched to a gene: 19. CDR3 protein: CASRREYRDSNQPQYF. The CDR3 nucleotides are TGTGCCAGCAGGCGAGAATACCGGGACAGCAATCAGCCCCAGTACTTC.

The V and J genes are TRBV27 and TRBJ2-5, with D possibly being TRBD2 (5 bases). Deletions cut 3 bases from V and 6 bases from J, with 11 bases between. Germline CDR1 is MNHEY and CDR2 is SMNVEV (reference sequence). This CDR3 is built from 13 residues. The CDR3 DNA reads as TGTGCCAGCAGTTTTAGAGGGATACAGACCCAGTACTTC. Encoded protein: CASSFRGIQTQYF.

This clonotype was found many times. V and J are TRBV5-1 and TRBJ2-7; D might be TRBD2 (6 bases). V dropped 1 base and J dropped 2 bases, with 10 bases sitting between them. The CDR3 sequence is 14 residues long. Germline values: CDR1 SGHRS, CDR2 YFSETQ. This CDR3 is CASSLSGEPYEQYF. In nucleotides, the CDR3 is TGCGCCAGCAGCTTGTCGGGGGAACCCTACGAGCAGTACTTC.

Worth noting for this clonotype: This may stem from a read error, because a much larger clone lies one nucleotide away. V is TRBV10-3 and J is TRBJ2-1; 9 nucleotides line up with TRBD1. CDR1 and CDR2 from the germline V gene are ENHRY and SYGVKD. Trimming at V came to 11 bases and at J to 7 bases, leaving 12 bases not matched to a gene. The CDR3 consists of 14 residues. CDR3: CAGSLGQGFNEQFF. Written as DNA, the CDR3 is TGTGCCGGCAGTTTGGGACAGGGTTTTAATGAGCAGTTCTTC.